This T cell receptor (beta chain) was documented in a study of cytomegalovirus exposure and HLA in healthy donors. Amplification used 60 Vbeta primers and 13 Jbeta primers. TCRdb's copy holds only in-frame clones and misses some; the assay was immunoSEQ multiplex PCR. The sample carries about 200,000 clones, roughly 80% recorded once. V was pared by 4 bases and J by 4 bases, with 1 base of the junction left unmatched. Germline V CDR1 and CDR2: LNHDA, SQIVND (reference sequence). The CDR3 totals 14 residues. Sequences were obtained from PBMCs. The clonotype originates from a man aged 35 to 55 in good health and CMV-seropositive. The V call is TRBV19, the J call TRBJ2-2; TRBD1 aligns across 9 bases. The CDR3 DNA is TGTGCCAGTAGTACGACAGGGGGCACCGGGGAGCTGTTTTTT. Translation gives CASSTTGGTGELFF. Full variable domain (outside the CDR3, taken from reference TRBV19 and TRBJ2-2): DGGITQSPKYLFRKEGQNVTLSCEQNLNHDAMYWYRQDPGQGLRLIYYSQIVNDFQKGDIAEGYSVSREKKESFPLTVTSAQKNPTAFYLCASSTTGGTGELFFGEGSRLTVL.